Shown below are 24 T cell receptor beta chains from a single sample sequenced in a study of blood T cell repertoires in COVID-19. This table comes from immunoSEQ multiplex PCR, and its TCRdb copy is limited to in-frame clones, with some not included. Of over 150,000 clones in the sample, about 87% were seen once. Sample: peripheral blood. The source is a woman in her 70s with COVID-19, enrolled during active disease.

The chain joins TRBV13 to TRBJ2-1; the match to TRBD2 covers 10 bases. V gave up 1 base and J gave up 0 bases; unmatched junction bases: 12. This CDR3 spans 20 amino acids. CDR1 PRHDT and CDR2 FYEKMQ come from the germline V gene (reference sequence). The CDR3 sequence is CASSLVGTSGAFSSYNEQFF. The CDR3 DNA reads TGTGCCAGCAGCTTAGTGGGCACTAGCGGGGCTTTTAGCTCCTACAATGAGCAGTTCTTC. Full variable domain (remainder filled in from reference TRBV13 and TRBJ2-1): AAGVIQSPRHLIKEKRETATLKCYPIPRHDTVYWYQQGPGQDPQFLISFYEKMQSDKGSIPDRFSAQQFSDYHSELNMSSLELGDSALYFCASSLVGTSGAFSSYNEQFFGPGTRLTVL.

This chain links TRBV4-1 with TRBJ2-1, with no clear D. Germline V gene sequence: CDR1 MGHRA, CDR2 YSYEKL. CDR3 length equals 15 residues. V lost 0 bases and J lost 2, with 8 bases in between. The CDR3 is CASSQETVPYNEQFF. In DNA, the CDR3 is TGCGCCAGCAGCCAAGAAACAGTTCCCTACAATGAGCAGTTCTTC.

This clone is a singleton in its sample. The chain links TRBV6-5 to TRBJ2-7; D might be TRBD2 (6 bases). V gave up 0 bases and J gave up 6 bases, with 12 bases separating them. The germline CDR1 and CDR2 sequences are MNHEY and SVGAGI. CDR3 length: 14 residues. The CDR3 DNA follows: TGTGCCAGCAGTTACTCAACTAGCTCGGGCGAGCAGTACTTC. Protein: CASSYSTSSGEQYF.

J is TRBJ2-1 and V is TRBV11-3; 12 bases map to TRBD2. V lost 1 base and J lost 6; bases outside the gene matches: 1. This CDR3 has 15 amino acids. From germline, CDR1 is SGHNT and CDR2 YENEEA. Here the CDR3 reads CASSLVLAGGNEQFF. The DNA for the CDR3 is TGTGCCAGCAGCTTAGTACTAGCGGGGGGCAATGAGCAGTTCTTC. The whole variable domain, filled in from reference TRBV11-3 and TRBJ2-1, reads EAGVVQSPRYKIIEKKQPVAFWCNPISGHNTLYWYLQNLGQGPELLIRYENEEAVDDSQLPKDRFSAERLKGVDSTLKIQPAELGDSAVYLCASSLVLAGGNEQFFGPGTRLTVL.

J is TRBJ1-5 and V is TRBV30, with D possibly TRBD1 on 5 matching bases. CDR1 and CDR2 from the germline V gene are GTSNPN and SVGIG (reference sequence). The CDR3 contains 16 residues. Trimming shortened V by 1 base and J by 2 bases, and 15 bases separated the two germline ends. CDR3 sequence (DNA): TGTGCCTGGAGTGCTAGACAAAGGGGTGGCAATCAGCCCCAGCATTTT. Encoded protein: CAWSARQRGGNQPQHF.

The CDR3 protein is CASSVPGQGISEQYF. The CDR3 region has the DNA TGCGCCAGCAGCGTTCCGGGACAGGGGATTTCCGAGCAGTACTTC. This chain joins TRBV5-1 and TRBJ2-7; 10 bases agree with TRBD1. V dropped 4 bases and J dropped 6; count of bases not matched to a gene: 10. This CDR3 has 15 residues. The germline CDR1 and CDR2 sequences are SGHRS and YFSETQ.

The CDR3 protein is CASSEWTSGSYNEQFF. The CDR3 DNA reads as TGTGCCAGCAGTGAATGGACTAGCGGGAGTTACAATGAGCAGTTCTTC. The chain carries TRBV2 and TRBJ2-1, with TRBD2 matching 13 bases. CDR1 SNHLY and CDR2 FYNNEI come from the germline V gene. CDR3 length equals 16 residues. J gave up 4 bases and V 2 bases, and 2 bases lay outside the gene matches.

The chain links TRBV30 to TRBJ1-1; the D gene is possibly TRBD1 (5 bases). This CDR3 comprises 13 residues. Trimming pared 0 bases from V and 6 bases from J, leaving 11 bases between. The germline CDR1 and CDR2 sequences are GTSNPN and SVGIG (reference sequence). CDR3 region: CAWSVVSGAEAFF. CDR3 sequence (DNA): TGTGCCTGGAGTGTAGTTTCGGGGGCTGAAGCTTTCTTT.

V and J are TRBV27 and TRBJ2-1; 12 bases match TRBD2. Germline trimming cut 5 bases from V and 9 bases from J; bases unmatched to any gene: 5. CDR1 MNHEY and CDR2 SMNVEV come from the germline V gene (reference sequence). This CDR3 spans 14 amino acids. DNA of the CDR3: TGTGCCAGCAGTAACGGACTAGCGGGGACTGAGCAGTTCTTC. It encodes CASSNGLAGTEQFF.

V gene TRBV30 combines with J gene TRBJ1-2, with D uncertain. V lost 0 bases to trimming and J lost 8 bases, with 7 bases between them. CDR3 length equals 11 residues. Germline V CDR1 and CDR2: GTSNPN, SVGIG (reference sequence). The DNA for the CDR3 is TGTGCCTGGAGTGTACAGTACGGCTACACCTTC. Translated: CAWSVQYGYTF.

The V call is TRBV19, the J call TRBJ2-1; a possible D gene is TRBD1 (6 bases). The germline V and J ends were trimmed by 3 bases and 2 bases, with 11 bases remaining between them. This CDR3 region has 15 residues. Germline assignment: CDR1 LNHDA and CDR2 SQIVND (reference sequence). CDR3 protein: CASSISRGTYNEQFF. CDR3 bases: TGTGCCAGTAGTATTTCCAGGGGCACCTACAATGAGCAGTTCTTC.

CDR3 protein: CAWSRVYYNEQFF. The CDR3 nucleotides are TGTGCCTGGAGTCGGGTATATTACAATGAGCAGTTCTTC. This chain connects TRBV30 to TRBJ2-1; D ambiguous. The CDR3 contains 13 residues. CDR1 GTSNPN and CDR2 SVGIG come from the germline V gene (reference sequence). Trimming removed 2 bases at V and 4 bases at J, with 9 bases between.

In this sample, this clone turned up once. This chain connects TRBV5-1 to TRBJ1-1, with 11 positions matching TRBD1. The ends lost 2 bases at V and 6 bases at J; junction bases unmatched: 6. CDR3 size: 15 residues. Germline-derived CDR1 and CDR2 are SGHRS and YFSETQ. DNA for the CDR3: TGCGCCAGCAGCTTACCGGGACAGGGGGTTTCTGAAGCTTTCTTT. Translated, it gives CASSLPGQGVSEAFF.

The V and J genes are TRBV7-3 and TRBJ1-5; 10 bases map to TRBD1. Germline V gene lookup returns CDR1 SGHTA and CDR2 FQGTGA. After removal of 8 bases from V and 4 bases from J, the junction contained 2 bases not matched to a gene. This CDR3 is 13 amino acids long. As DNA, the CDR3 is TGTGCCAGCCGGGACAGGGGAAATCAGCCCCAGCATTTT. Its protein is CASRDRGNQPQHF.

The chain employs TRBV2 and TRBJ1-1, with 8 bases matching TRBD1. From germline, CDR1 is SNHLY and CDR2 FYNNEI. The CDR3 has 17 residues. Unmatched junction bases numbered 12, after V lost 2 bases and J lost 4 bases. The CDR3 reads CASSETLDRVFVTEAFF. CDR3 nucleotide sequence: TGTGCCAGCAGTGAAACTTTGGACAGGGTATTTGTCACTGAAGCTTTCTTT.

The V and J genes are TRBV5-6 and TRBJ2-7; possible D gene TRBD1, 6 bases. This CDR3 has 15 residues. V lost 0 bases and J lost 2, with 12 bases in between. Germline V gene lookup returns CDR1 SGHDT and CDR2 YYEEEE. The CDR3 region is CASSLAGRGPYEQYF. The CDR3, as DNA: TGTGCCAGCAGCTTGGCCGGCAGGGGACCCTACGAGCAGTACTTC.

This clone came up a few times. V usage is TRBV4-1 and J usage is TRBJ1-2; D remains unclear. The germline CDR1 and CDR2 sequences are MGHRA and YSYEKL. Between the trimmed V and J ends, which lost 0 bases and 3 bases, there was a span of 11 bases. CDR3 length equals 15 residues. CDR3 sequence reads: CASSQDEGRDYGYTF. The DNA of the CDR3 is TGCGCCAGCAGCCAAGACGAGGGTAGGGACTATGGCTACACCTTC.

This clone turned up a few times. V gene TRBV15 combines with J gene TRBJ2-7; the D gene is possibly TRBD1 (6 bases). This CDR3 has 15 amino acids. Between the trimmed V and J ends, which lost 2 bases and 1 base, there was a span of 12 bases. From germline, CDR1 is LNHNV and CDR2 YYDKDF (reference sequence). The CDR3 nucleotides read TGTGCCACCAGCAGACATACGGACAGTTCCTACGAGCAGTACTTC. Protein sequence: CATSRHTDSSYEQYF.

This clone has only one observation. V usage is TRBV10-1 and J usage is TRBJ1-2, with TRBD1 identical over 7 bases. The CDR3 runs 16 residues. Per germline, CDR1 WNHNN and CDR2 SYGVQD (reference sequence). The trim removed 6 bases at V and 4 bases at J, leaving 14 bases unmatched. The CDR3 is CASRPQGCFTFYGYTF. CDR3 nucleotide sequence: TGCGCCAGCAGACCACAGGGGTGTTTTACCTTCTATGGCTACACCTTC.

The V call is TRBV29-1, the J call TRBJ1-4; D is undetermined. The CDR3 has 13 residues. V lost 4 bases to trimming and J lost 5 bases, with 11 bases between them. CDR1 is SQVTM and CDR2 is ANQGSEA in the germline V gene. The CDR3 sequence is CSVGERSNEKLFF. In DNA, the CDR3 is TGCAGCGTTGGCGAGAGGTCGAATGAAAAACTGTTTTTT.

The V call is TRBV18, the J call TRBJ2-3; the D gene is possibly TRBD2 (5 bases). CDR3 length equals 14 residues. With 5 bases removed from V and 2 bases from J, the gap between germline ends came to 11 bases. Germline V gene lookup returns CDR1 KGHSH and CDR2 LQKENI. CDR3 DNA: TGTGCCAGCTCAGAGAGCGGTTACACAGATACGCAGTATTTT. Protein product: CASSESGYTDTQYF.

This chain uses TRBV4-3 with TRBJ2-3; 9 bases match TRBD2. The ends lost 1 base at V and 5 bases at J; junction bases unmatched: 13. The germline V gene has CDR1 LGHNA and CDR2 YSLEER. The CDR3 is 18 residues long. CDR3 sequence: CASSQGSTSEAGGDTQYF. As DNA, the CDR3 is TGCGCCAGCAGCCAAGGGAGTACTTCGGAAGCGGGGGGAGATACGCAGTATTTT.

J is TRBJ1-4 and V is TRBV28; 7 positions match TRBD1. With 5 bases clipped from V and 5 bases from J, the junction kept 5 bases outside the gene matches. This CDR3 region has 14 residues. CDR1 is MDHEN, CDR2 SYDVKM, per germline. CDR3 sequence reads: CASSGDSRNEKLFF. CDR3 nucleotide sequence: TGTGCCAGCAGTGGGGACAGTCGGAATGAAAAACTGTTTTTT.

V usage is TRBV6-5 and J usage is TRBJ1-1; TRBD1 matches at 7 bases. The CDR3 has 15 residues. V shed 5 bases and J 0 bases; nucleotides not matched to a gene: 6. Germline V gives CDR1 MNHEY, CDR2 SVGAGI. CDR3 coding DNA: TGTGCCAGCAGTCGAGTGGGACAGCTGAACACTGAAGCTTTCTTT. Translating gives CASSRVGQLNTEAFF.